This TCR beta chain appears in the sequencing data of a study of T cells after yellow fever vaccination. Findings and caveats of the study: There was a possibility that FACS-sorted repertoires contained abundant clonotypes contaminating from the bulk population. The booster response re-showed most primary clones: over 95% CD4, approximately 90% CD8. On re-exposure, the response was weaker but peaked faster, at day 5 versus 15.

The study made its TCR cDNA through 5'RACE template switching. That step introduced a universal primer site along with UMIs. TCRdb itself ran the 5' RACE reads through MiXCR, one entry per CDR3 protein. The data show some 390,000 distinct CDR3 sequences, around 20% seen once. The CDR3 covers 13 residues. Germline V lookup: CDR1 SGHAT, CDR2 FQNNGV. Trimming stripped 6 bases from V and 4 bases from J, with 12 bases between. About this clonotype: No antigen is known for it.

V gene TRBV11-2 combines with J gene TRBJ2-5, with D possibly TRBD1 on 6 matching bases. The specimen was PBMCs, collected before the yellow fever booster vaccination. The TCR originated in a man aged 18 to 35 who received the YFV17D yellow fever vaccine. CDR3 loop: CASRHRDRETQYF. The DNA of the CDR3 is TGTGCCAGCAGGCACAGGGATCGAGAGACCCAGTACTTC.